These T cell receptor beta chains were read from a single sample in a study of shared clonotypes between healthy human individuals. The method was immunoSEQ multiplex PCR; TCRdb's version includes in-frame clones alone and lacks a portion of them. The table lists about 1.1 million clones, about four fifths of them singletons, with 0.4% to 0.55% in the top ten. The source material was memory CD4+ T cells from PBMCs. These receptors all come from a man aged 18 to 30 in good health. Some clones in this sample may be carry-over from other donors' samples. Both conserved end residues are part of each CDR3. The order of the fields is J gene, V gene, D gene, clone size, CDR3 protein, CDR3 DNA. A D gene is named only where the DNA matches it firmly. Only part of the rows carry a size: once, few, many, or a class if the clone is expanded.

TRBJ1-1 TRBV2 - - CASSDLGTNTEAFF TGTGCCAGCAGTGATCTGGGCACGAACACTGAAGCTTTCTTT
TRBJ1-3 TRBV5-6 - - CASSLVHRTFSGNTIYF TGTGCCAGCAGCTTGGTCCACCGGACGTTCTCTGGAAACACCATATATTTT
TRBJ1-3 TRBV6-1 - - CASSERRELSGNTIYF TGTGCCAGCAGTGAGCGGAGGGAACTCTCTGGAAACACCATATATTTT
TRBJ1-4 TRBV9 - once CASSVGATNEKLFF TGTGCCAGCAGTGTAGGGGCAACTAATGAAAAACTGTTTTTT
TRBJ2-7 TRBV11-2 - - CASSLVEPSYEQYF TGTGCCAGCAGCCTAGTAGAACCCTCCTACGAGCAGTACTTC
TRBJ2-5 TRBV2 TRBD1 once CASSVDRTTGGTQYF TGTGCCAGCAGTGTCGACAGGACCACAGGGGGGACCCAGTACTTC
TRBJ2-5 TRBV28 - - CALPLKRGQETQYF TGTGCGCTCCCCCTGAAGAGGGGGCAAGAGACCCAGTACTTC
TRBJ1-1 TRBV2 - - CASSEQLNTEAFF TGTGCCAGCAGTGAACAACTAAACACTGAAGCTTTCTTT
TRBJ1-1 TRBV19 TRBD1 - CASSIDLGQGATMNTEAFF TGTGCCAGTAGTATAGATCTTGGGCAGGGGGCCACCATGAACACTGAAGCTTTCTTT
TRBJ2-6 TRBV19 - - CASSWSHTGANVLTF TGTGCCAGTAGTTGGTCGCACACCGGGGCCAACGTCCTGACTTTC
TRBJ1-2 TRBV2 - few CASSEGGGGYTF TGTGCCAGCAGTGAAGGAGGAGGTGGCTACACCTTC
TRBJ2-1 TRBV6-1 - - CAGSSEPGSYNEQFF TGTGCCGGATCCTCGGAGCCCGGCTCCTACAATGAGCAGTTCTTC
TRBJ2-2 TRBV7-3 TRBD1 - CASRPQEGAGGELFF TGTGCCAGCAGGCCCCAAGAGGGGGCTGGCGGGGAGCTGTTTTTT
TRBJ1-5 TRBV6-1 - - CASSFRGQSNQPQHF TGTGCCAGCAGCTTCAGGGGCCAGAGCAATCAGCCCCAGCATTTT
TRBJ1-4 TRBV6-5 - - CASSYGTNEKLFF TGTGCCAGCAGTTACGGAACGAATGAAAAACTGTTTTTT
TRBJ1-2 TRBV29-1 TRBD1 few CSVGKDRGVYGYTF TGCAGCGTTGGCAAGGACAGGGGCGTCTATGGCTACACCTTC
TRBJ1-1 TRBV5-1 - few CASSLSRGDFEAFF TGCGCCAGCAGCTTGTCTCGGGGGGATTTTGAAGCTTTCTTT
TRBJ2-1 TRBV10-3 - - CAISERTASRGNEQFF TGTGCCATCAGTGAGAGGACGGCGTCGCGCGGAAATGAGCAGTTCTTC
TRBJ1-2 TRBV7-2 - once CASSRRLQNHYGYTF TGTGCCAGCAGCCGACGGTTGCAGAACCACTATGGCTACACCTTC
TRBJ2-3 TRBV7-2 TRBD1 - CASSLQGARTDTQYF TGTGCCAGCAGCCTACAGGGGGCTCGCACAGATACGCAGTATTTT
TRBJ2-1 TRBV5-4 - - CASSPSGGPSSYNEQFF TGTGCCAGCAGCCCCTCCGGCGGACCAAGCTCCTACAATGAGCAGTTCTTC
TRBJ2-7 TRBV6-5 - - CASSYGGASYEQYF TGTGCCAGCAGTTACGGAGGTGCGTCCTACGAGCAGTACTTC